A single TCR beta chain is shown here with its context. This receptor's antigen is unknown. No much larger clonotype is one base removed from it; base qualities were not supplied. This sample is drawn from a study of beta chain features in type 1 diabetes listed by TCRdb under 2018. With respect to the entire study: No differences in mean age, gender distribution, total cell number or subset yield were found between patients and healthy donors. A total of roughly 100 million sorted cells were examined across all samples, and the number of cells per subset was strongly correlated with RNA yield. In the study, TCRB repertoires of sorted circulating CD4+ T cell subsets from recently diagnosed type 1 diabetes patients were compared with those of matched healthy donors. Naive and central memory subsets were obtained from all 30 or so donors, but regulatory and stem cell-like memory subsets were isolated from only 8 patients and roughly 8 healthy donors.

Each donor gave one peripheral blood draw, averaging approximately 0.11 L, which was collected into heparinised tubes. A BD FACSAria II and a panel including CD45RO, CCR7, CD25, CD127, CD95 and CD27 were used to sort naive, central memory, regulatory and stem cell-like memory CD4+ T cells. Purity was above 95% for every sorted population. Right away, PBMCs were isolated by Lymphoprep density gradient centrifugation and were stained directly, with no culture step. So that batch effects would be minimized, each experiment stained and sorted samples in pairs, pairing one healthy donor with one patient. The paper as a whole reports these results and caveats: Shorter templates might be favored by PCR, yet because patient and control samples were amplified and corrected together, any such skew would affect both groups equally. HLA sub-analyses involved small numbers of individuals, so any influence of HLA type on TCRB rearrangement remained unresolved. Because cDNA was sequenced instead of genomic DNA, highly expressing activated cells could be over-represented, though the groups showed no difference in activation or CD3 levels. Patients with type 1 diabetes made fewer insertions and deleted more nucleotides at VDJ recombination sites, implying thymic rearrangement abnormalities. Naive, central memory and regulatory TCRB repertoires appeared to be more similar among patients than among healthy donors. In all four CD4+ subsets, TCRB CDR3 length was moderately but significantly shorter in type 1 diabetes patients.

From its cysteine to its phenylalanine, the CDR3 spans 17 amino acids. Only the CDR3 portion is preserved as DNA: 51 bases, with reading frame beginning at the first base. CDR1 SGHAT and CDR2 FQNNGV are derived from the germline V gene. Trimming takes 5 bases off V and 7 bases off J; junction bases not matched to a gene: 15. The entire isolated RNA was reverse transcribed using the High Capacity cDNA Reverse Transcription Kit, and thus expressed TCRB transcripts were sequenced. Deep immunoSEQ sequencing was applied to naive, central memory and regulatory T cell samples, giving an average of about 3.7 million total reads per sample. Sorted cells were lysed in RLT buffer, and RNA was extracted using DNase-treated RNeasy Micro or Mini kits according to cell number. Each cell subset was processed on its own to prevent cross-contamination, while patient and healthy donor samples were processed together. The immunoSEQ multiplex PCR was used to amplify TCRB sequences from cDNA, yielding 87-bp fragments that span the CDR3 region. Sequencing of the amplicons was done on the Illumina HiSeq platform. The source study handled its data this way. PCR bias was computationally corrected using synthetic template baselines, reads within Hamming distance 2 were collapsed, and singletons that could not be merged were discarded. Reads were aligned against IMGT so that V, D and J genes, CDR3 length and insertions or deletions at six rearrangement sites could be assigned. Within each subset, clonotype counts were normalized to sorted cell number, after which true diversity and Gini coefficients were computed with the tcR R package. The overlap coefficient, calculated on TCRB nucleotide sequences, was used to quantify repertoire sharing. As a proxy for the pre-selection repertoire, out-of-frame TCRB sequences from naive cells were analyzed. Here the immuneACCESS table is served through TCRdb, limited to in-frame sequences with V and J called. Missing clones are a known gap in these copies; in checked studies unresolved V genes cover under half, and the rest lacks a known reason. That table supplies the V and J calls and clone size; D and trimming were determined from the DNA. This sample comprises some 330,000 clones, approximately 10% of them detected only once. Roughly 0.014% of the sample rests with the top ten.

The sequenced sample was naive CD4+ T cells from blood. This specimen's cell subset or site label, per the study, means: true naive CD4+ T cells. Recombination linked TRBV11-2 to TRBJ2-1; 9 bases in the junction line up with TRBD2. The sequence derives from a woman aged 30 to 39 in good health. The CDR3 is CASSPALAGGPRNEQFF. Here is the DNA: TGTGCCAGCAGCCCGGCCCTGGCGGGAGGGCCGCGGAATGAGCAGTTCTTC.